This TCR beta chain was obtained from a study of Ad26.COV2.S vaccination and SARS-CoV-2 variants. Study-level background: Once or twice, 56 days apart, Ad26.COV2.S was delivered intramuscularly.

Treatment described: about 20 received Ad26.COV2.S at low or high dose, single or two shots; roughly 5 received placebo; per-sample allocation not given. Samples came from day 63 after the first vaccine or placebo injection. Boston supplied an adult donor aged 18-55 years. As its vector, the vaccine had Ad26, which expressed Wuhan-strain SARS-CoV-2 spike. This CDR3 has 13 amino acids. Trimming cost V 1 base and J 4 bases, with 5 bases left between them. The germline V gene encodes CDR1 LNHDA and CDR2 SQIVND (reference sequence). Sequenced by immunoSEQ multiplex PCR; TCRdb stores in-frame clones only, minus some. The sample comprises some 330,000 clones, roughly 90% of which are singletons, and about 5% rests with the top ten. On this clone itself: Antigen specificity is unknown. Other DNA sequences from this sample encode an identical CDR3 as well.

Whole-study results and caveats: Breadth, reportedly substantial, characterized the spike-specific CD8+ and CD4+ T cell responses after vaccination.

This chain uses TRBV19 with TRBJ1-5; no clear D gene. The source was peripheral blood, collected in a trial of Ad26.COV2.S vaccine versus placebo. The TCR comes from a person between 18 and 60 years old who received the Ad26.COV2.S COVID-19 vaccine or a placebo. The CDR3 DNA reads as TGTGCCAGTAGTATAGGCCCTAATCAGCCCCAGCATTTT. This gives the protein CASSIGPNQPQHF.